This TCR beta chain was obtained from a study of Ad26.COV2.S vaccination and SARS-CoV-2 variants. Study in general: Donor participated within the Ad26.COV2.S arm of the COV1001 trial. Recipients of Ad26.COV2.S got it intramuscularly, once or twice 56 days apart. Study-wide points: Breadth and depth estimates from TCRs may understate total T cell responses.

Concerning this clone: The antigen is undetermined. This clone may be a read error of a much larger clone one base away.

Stated treatment: some 19 received Ad26.COV2.S at low or high dose, single or two shots; several received placebo; per-sample allocation not given. Collection of samples fell on day 63 after the first vaccine or placebo injection. An Ad26 vector was used to express Wuhan-strain SARS-CoV-2 spike as the vaccine. Produced via immunoSEQ multiplex PCR; TCRdb's table is partial and in-frame only. In the table there are some 640,000 clones, roughly 90% of which are singletons. This TCR came from a person between 18 and 60 years old who received the Ad26.COV2.S COVID-19 vaccine or a placebo. Sequencing used peripheral blood, obtained in a trial of Ad26.COV2.S vaccine versus placebo.

The CDR3 nucleotides are TGTGCCAGCAGCTCCGGGACAATCTATGGCTACACCTTC. Protein sequence: CASSSGTIYGYTF. This chain joins TRBV7-2 and TRBJ1-2, with TRBD1 as a possible D gene (6 bases). There are 13 residues in the CDR3. Trimming removed 4 bases at V and 4 bases at J, with 10 bases between. The germline gives CDR1 SGHTA, CDR2 FQGNSA.